The rows below give T cell receptor beta chains drawn from one sample of a study of blood T cells in healthy people across ages. TCRdb independently ran MiXCR on the 5' RACE reads; one entry per CDR3 protein. The sample shows 890,000 or so distinct CDR3 sequences, around two thirds of them seen only once. The sample consisted of blood. The receptors come from a man aged 30 to 45 in good health. Both conserved end residues are part of each CDR3. D genes are given only for firm matches. The listing skips clone size in some rows; elsewhere it reads once, few, many or a size class.

d_gene: .; v_gene: TRBV6-2/TRBV6-3; abundance: once; j_gene: TRBJ2-3; CDR3aa: CASTPQGLTDTQYF; CDR3nt: TGTGCCAGCACACCCCAGGGGCTCACAGATACGCAGTATTTT
d_gene: TRBD2; v_gene: TRBV3-1; abundance: .; j_gene: TRBJ2-1; CDR3aa: CASSQGVPGLAYNEQFF; CDR3nt: TGTGCCAGCAGCCAAGGGGTACCGGGACTAGCGTACAATGAGCAGTTCTTC
d_gene: .; v_gene: TRBV7-2; abundance: .; j_gene: TRBJ2-1; CDR3aa: CASSLDRRTDEQFF; CDR3nt: TGTGCCAGCAGCTTAGACAGGAGGACCGATGAGCAGTTCTTC
d_gene: .; v_gene: TRBV29-1; abundance: few; j_gene: TRBJ2-1; CDR3aa: CSVGENNNEQFF; CDR3nt: TGCAGCGTTGGGGAGAATAACAATGAGCAGTTCTTC
d_gene: .; v_gene: TRBV2; abundance: .; j_gene: TRBJ2-7; CDR3aa: CASSERWGEQYF; CDR3nt: TGTGCCAGCAGTGAGCGTTGGGGCGAGCAGTACTTC
d_gene: .; v_gene: TRBV7-9; abundance: few; j_gene: TRBJ1-2; CDR3aa: CASSRPERGYTF; CDR3nt: TGTGCCAGCAGCAGACCCGAGCGTGGCTACACCTTC
d_gene: .; v_gene: TRBV19; abundance: few; j_gene: TRBJ2-7; CDR3aa: CASSYRDNYEQYF; CDR3nt: TGTGCCAGTAGCTACCGGGACAATTACGAGCAGTACTTC
d_gene: TRBD1; v_gene: TRBV3-1; abundance: .; j_gene: TRBJ2-7; CDR3aa: CASSQDPSGQGAYEQYF; CDR3nt: TGTGCCAGCAGCCAAGATCCGTCGGGACAGGGCGCCTACGAGCAGTACTTC
d_gene: TRBD2; v_gene: TRBV7-2; abundance: .; j_gene: TRBJ2-5; CDR3aa: CASRLAGLETQYF; CDR3nt: TGTGCCAGCCGACTAGCGGGGCTTGAGACCCAGTACTTC
d_gene: TRBD1; v_gene: TRBV12-3/TRBV12-4; abundance: .; j_gene: TRBJ2-3; CDR3aa: CASTATGGFDTQYF; CDR3nt: TGTGCCAGCACCGCCACAGGGGGCTTCGATACGCAGTATTTT
d_gene: .; v_gene: TRBV6-2/TRBV6-3; abundance: few; j_gene: TRBJ2-3; CDR3aa: CASSYSNPSDTQYF; CDR3nt: TGTGCCAGCAGTTACTCGAACCCCTCAGATACGCAGTATTTT
d_gene: TRBD2; v_gene: TRBV7-2; abundance: .; j_gene: TRBJ2-5; CDR3aa: CASSLRPGSGGARETQYF; CDR3nt: TGTGCCAGCAGCTTAAGGCCGGGAAGCGGGGGGGCACGAGAGACCCAGTACTTC
d_gene: TRBD1; v_gene: TRBV6-6; abundance: .; j_gene: TRBJ2-7; CDR3aa: CASMESWAGGYEQYF; CDR3nt: TGTGCCAGCATGGAGAGCTGGGCAGGGGGCTACGAGCAGTACTTC